This entry concerns a single T cell receptor (beta chain). The table came from immunoSEQ multiplex PCR; TCRdb's copy has only in-frame clones and leaves some out. The data contain tens of thousands of clones, 70% to 90% of them singletons. CDR1 KGHSH and CDR2 LQKENI come from the germline V gene. The CDR3 is 16 residues long. V shed 3 bases and J 8 bases; nucleotides not matched to a gene: 6. The data were taken from a study of OX40 agonist ivuxolimab in advanced cancers. The material sequenced was CD4+ or CD8+ T cells sorted from blood, taken in a trial of the OX40 agonist ivuxolimab. The clonotype originates from an adult with an advanced solid tumor such as melanoma, head and neck, liver or kidney cancer. The chain is built from TRBV18 and TRBJ2-4; 14 positions agree with TRBD2. DNA of the CDR3: TGTGCCAGCTCACCCTCGGGACTAGCGGGGGAATACATTCAGTACTTC. This gives the protein CASSPSGLAGEYIQYF.